This T cell receptor (beta chain) originates from a study of T-cell memory formation after mild COVID-19. TCRdb re-analysed the 5' RACE reads in MiXCR, keeping a single row per CDR3 protein. The table lists 200,000 to 300,000 distinct CDR3 sequences, approximately 16% of them singletons. The length of the CDR3 is 15 residues. V lost 6 bases, J lost 3 bases, and 14 bases lay in between. The V call is TRBV12-3 or TRBV12-4, the J call TRBJ2-2; D ambiguous. The source material was PBMCs or a T cell subset sorted from them (not recorded which). The sequence derives from a man aged 18 to 29 who had mild COVID-19 (a few samples of this study predate the infection). Cell type and time point are not known. CDR3 residues: CASRSPGTYTGELFF. CDR3 bases: TGTGCCAGCAGATCCCCGGGCACCTACACCGGGGAGCTGTTTTTT.